The T cell receptor (beta chain) described here comes from a study of Graves' ophthalmopathy and Graves' hyperthyroidism. RNA transcripts yielded amplified TCR beta CDR3 regions. Following a first-round RT-PCR that used HTBI primers, a second-round multiplex PCR was carried out. Via MiXCR, TCRdb re-called the multiplex PCR reads, giving one row per CDR3 protein. This table has roughly 600,000 distinct CDR3 sequences, 35% to 45% appearing once. Study-wide points: Progression of ophthalmopathy was predicted by the model with around 70% sensitivity and approximately 72% specificity.

In this sample, this clonotype turned up many times. Its antigen remains unknown. The CDR3 length is 15 residues. Germline values: CDR1 SNHLY, CDR2 FYNNEI. V lost 5 bases and J 4 bases, leaving 14 bases between the germline ends. V is TRBV2 and J is TRBJ1-4, with D possibly being TRBD1 (6 bases). The TCR comes from an adult man with Graves' hyperthyroidism. Sequencing input: peripheral blood or thyroid tissue (not recorded which). The CDR3 DNA reads TGTGCCAGCAGTCCTGAGGGGGGTCTTAATGAAAAACTGTTTTTT. It yields the protein CASSPEGGLNEKLFF.